This is a list of T cell receptor beta chains from one sample in a study of blood T cell repertoires in COVID-19. Sequenced by immunoSEQ multiplex PCR; TCRdb stores in-frame clones only, minus some. The sample lists fewer than 200,000 clones, about 85% seen once, with roughly 1.1% in the top ten. Sequencing used peripheral blood. The receptors stem from a man aged 55 to 70 who had recovered from COVID-19. The CDR3 runs from the conserved cysteine through the conserved F or W. D genes are given only for firm matches. Clone size, where shown, is once, few, many, or a class for clones that have expanded.

.	TRBV28	TRBJ1-3	15	.	CASTPGVGEGYTIYF	TGTGCCAGTACCCCGGGGGTGGGGGAAGGGTACACCATATATTTT
.	TRBV24-1	TRBJ2-2	15	TRBD1	CATSAPQGAGGELFF	TGTGCCACCAGTGCCCCCCAGGGGGCCGGCGGGGAGCTGTTTTTT
once	TRBV19	TRBJ2-7	14	.	CASSTPGLMYEQYF	TGTGCCAGTAGTACCCCAGGGTTAATGTACGAGCAGTACTTC
.	TRBV21-1	TRBJ1-1	18	.	CASSKVGRGPPLGTEAFF	TGTGCCAGCAGCAAAGTCGGCAGGGGGCCCCCGCTGGGCACTGAAGCTTTCTTT
.	TRBV7-9	TRBJ2-7	13	.	CASSLATGYEQYF	TGTGCCAGCAGCTTAGCGACAGGCTACGAGCAGTACTTC
few	TRBV13	TRBJ1-4	14	.	CASSDGSPNEKLFF	TGTGCCAGCAGCGACGGGTCACCTAATGAAAAACTGTTTTTT
.	TRBV5-1	TRBJ2-3	13	.	CASSSSMLDTQYF	TGCGCCAGCAGCTCATCCATGTTAGATACGCAGTATTTT
.	TRBV5-1	TRBJ1-1	13	.	CASSELSETEAFF	TGCGCCAGCAGCGAACTTAGTGAAACTGAAGCTTTCTTT
.	TRBV21-1	TRBJ2-3	15	.	CASSKARRNTDTQYF	TGTGCCAGCAGCAAAGCGCGGAGGAATACAGATACGCAGTATTTT
.	TRBV19	TRBJ1-5	12	.	CASTYEDQPQHF	TGTGCCAGTACCTATGAAGATCAGCCCCAGCATTTT
.	TRBV7-2	TRBJ1-5	16	.	CASSLGGLRDNQPQHF	TGTGCCAGCAGCTTAGGGGGGCTCAGAGACAATCAGCCCCAGCATTTT
once	TRBV11-2	TRBJ2-3	13	TRBD1	CASGQGATDTQYF	TGTGCCAGCGGACAGGGCGCCACAGATACGCAGTATTTT
.	TRBV2	TRBJ1-2	14	.	CATRKGREVYGYTF	TGTGCGACCCGAAAGGGCAGGGAGGTCTATGGCTACACCTTC
.	TRBV12-3/TRBV12-4	TRBJ1-5	12	.	CASSSGNQPQHF	TGTGCCAGTTCGTCGGGCAATCAGCCCCAGCATTTT
.	TRBV19	TRBJ1-1	13	.	CASSGAGRTEAFF	TGTGCCAGTAGTGGAGCGGGGCGGACTGAAGCTTTCTTT
.	TRBV13	TRBJ1-1	14	TRBD1	CASSTDRANTEAFF	TGTGCCAGCAGCACTGACAGGGCGAACACTGAAGCTTTCTTT
once	TRBV15	TRBJ1-5	15	.	CATSREGGRNQPQHF	TGTGCCACCAGCAGAGAGGGCGGGCGCAATCAGCCCCAGCATTTT
.	TRBV4-2	TRBJ2-3	16	.	CASSRIRDTLEDTQYF	TGTGCCAGCAGCCGAATCCGGGACACGCTTGAGGATACGCAGTATTTT
.	TRBV3-1/TRBV3-2	TRBJ1-2	14	.	CASSQSGEVYGYTF	TGTGCCAGCAGCCAGTCAGGGGAAGTCTATGGCTACACCTTC
.	TRBV2	TRBJ1-2	15	TRBD1	CASTVPRGQFYGYTF	TGTGCCAGCACCGTACCCAGGGGACAGTTCTATGGCTACACCTTC
many	TRBV27	TRBJ1-2	15	TRBD1	CASSLLGQGLRGYTF	TGTGCCAGCAGTTTGCTTGGACAGGGTTTACGGGGCTACACCTTC
.	TRBV7-3	TRBJ1-1	13	.	CASRQRQNTEAFF	TGTGCCAGCAGGCAGAGACAGAACACTGAAGCTTTCTTT
.	TRBV6-5	TRBJ1-4	15	TRBD1	CASSSDRGANEKLFF	TGTGCCAGCAGTTCGGACAGGGGAGCTAATGAAAAACTGTTTTTT
once	TRBV13	TRBJ1-4	15	.	CASSFRTDGNEKLFF	TGTGCCAGCAGCTTTAGGACAGATGGGAATGAAAAACTGTTTTTT
.	TRBV3-1/TRBV3-2	TRBJ2-3	18	TRBD2	CASSQGGTSGSSTDTQYF	TGTGCCAGCAGCCAAGGGGGGACTAGCGGCTCTAGCACAGATACGCAGTATTTT
few	TRBV2	TRBJ2-2	17	TRBD2	CASSKGAGVTNTGELFF	TGTGCCAGCAGCAAGGGAGCGGGGGTCACCAACACCGGGGAGCTGTTTTTT
.	TRBV2	TRBJ1-6	14	.	CASSELFYNSPLHF	TGTGCCAGCAGTGAGCTATTCTATAATTCACCCCTCCACTTT
.	TRBV5-8	TRBJ1-5	18	.	CASSPTARRGKADQPQHF	TGTGCCAGCAGCCCGACGGCGAGGAGGGGCAAGGCCGATCAGCCCCAGCATTTT
.	TRBV5-6	TRBJ2-2	14	.	CASRTATSAGELFF	TGTGCCAGCAGGACAGCAACTTCCGCCGGGGAGCTGTTTTTT
once	TRBV6-1	TRBJ1-1	13	.	CASSEGDIDEAFF	TGTGCCAGCAGTGAGGGCGACATTGATGAAGCTTTCTTT
.	TRBV29-1	TRBJ2-1	18	TRBD2	CSVETGTSGGAEYNEQFF	TGCAGCGTTGAAACCGGGACTAGCGGGGGGGCCGAGTACAATGAGCAGTTCTTC
.	TRBV21-1	TRBJ1-1	15	.	CASSKHSQLNTEAFF	TGTGCCAGCAGCAAACACAGCCAGTTGAACACTGAAGCTTTCTTT
.	TRBV6-2/TRBV6-3	TRBJ2-3	14	.	CASSYSPTTYTQYF	TGTGCCAGCAGTTACTCCCCGACTACATATACGCAGTATTTT
once	TRBV30	TRBJ2-7	13	TRBD2	CACRTSGAHEQYF	TGTGCCTGCCGGACTAGCGGGGCCCACGAGCAGTACTTC
.	TRBV2	TRBJ2-2	14	.	CASSEERGTGELFF	TGTGCCAGCAGTGAAGAACGGGGGACCGGGGAGCTGTTTTTT
.	TRBV5-6	TRBJ1-2	15	TRBD1	CASSFTTGGYYGYTF	TGTGCCAGCAGCTTCACAACAGGGGGCTACTATGGCTACACCTTC
.	TRBV6-6	TRBJ2-7	13	.	CASSPGTFYEQYF	TGTGCCAGCAGCCCAGGGACATTCTACGAGCAGTACTTC
.	TRBV7-3	TRBJ2-5	15	TRBD2	CASSLNGGGQETQYF	TGTGCCAGCAGCTTAAATGGGGGGGGCCAAGAGACCCAGTACTTC
.	TRBV6-2/TRBV6-3	TRBJ2-7	14	.	CASSRPAGWYEQYF	TGTGCCAGCAGTCGACCGGCAGGGTGGTACGAGCAGTACTTC
.	TRBV24-1	TRBJ2-1	16	TRBD1	CATSDPVRQGDNEQFF	TGTGCCACCAGTGATCCTGTCAGACAGGGCGACAATGAGCAGTTCTTC